This T cell receptor beta chain was captured by sequencing in a study of blood T cell repertoires in COVID-19. The length of the CDR3 is 14 residues. Trimming took 5 bases from V and 4 from J; bases not matched to a gene: 7. From germline, CDR1 is SEHNR and CDR2 FQNEAQ (reference sequence). Data came from immunoSEQ multiplex PCR; TCRdb stores just in-frame clones and leaves some out. The table lists roughly 230,000 clones, over 75% of them singletons. Those enrolled, adults aged roughly 18 to 90 years, came from roughly 23 US areas. Participants were placed into cohorts based on the clinical history they reported.

Material for sequencing was PBMCs or T cells enriched from blood (not recorded which). The receptor was isolated from a woman aged 55 to 70 who had recovered from COVID-19. This sequence joins TRBV7-9 and TRBJ2-7, with 8 bases identical to TRBD1. For the CDR3, the DNA is TGTGCCAGCAGCATCCGGGACAGGCCATACGAGCAGTACTTC. It translates to CASSIRDRPYEQYF. The variable domain in full, with the rest retrieved from reference TRBV7-9 and TRBJ2-7, is DTGVSQNPRHKITKRGQNVTFRCDPISEHNRLYWYRQTLGQGPEFLTYFQNEAQLEKSRLLSDRFSAERPKGSFSTLEIQRTEQGDSAMYLCASSIRDRPYEQYFGPGTRLTVT.